Each of the 31 T cell receptor beta chains below was sequenced from the same sample in a study of CD8 T cells in Susac syndrome. Reverse transcription of roughly 0.5 to 1 ug RNA used random hexamers. TCRdb re-derived calls from the immunoSEQ multiplex PCR reads in MiXCR, one entry per CDR3 protein. The table shows about 210,000 distinct CDR3 sequences, with approximately 94% occurring only once. Input material: CD4+ T cells from PBMCs. Receptors originate from a human donor with Susac syndrome.

This rearrangement joins TRBV7-2 to TRBJ2-7, with a possible D match to TRBD1 (5 bases). The germline CDR1 and CDR2 sequences are SGHTA and FQGNSA. This CDR3 comprises 15 residues. The V and J ends lost 5 bases and 0 bases respectively, with 14 bases between them. CDR3 nucleotides: TGTGCCAGCAGCCCGGCACAGGTTCGCTCCTACGAGCAGTACTTC. Its translation: CASSPAQVRSYEQYF.

The chain uses TRBV7-9 and TRBJ1-2; D gene ambiguous. V was pared by 4 bases and J by 2 bases, with 20 bases between. Germline values: CDR1 SEHNR, CDR2 FQNEAQ (reference sequence). CDR3 length: 17 amino acids. The DNA for the CDR3 is TGTGCCAGCAGCTCGTCGAAGATGATCCAACGCAACTATGGCTACACCTTC. This encodes CASSSSKMIQRNYGYTF.

This clonotype has just one count. The chain couples TRBV3-1 to TRBJ1-1, with TRBD1 matching 7 bases. The CDR3 runs to 15 residues. Germline V gives CDR1 LGHDT, CDR2 YNNKEL (reference sequence). The V and J ends lost 5 bases and 6 bases, in that order; junction bases with no gene match: 12. The CDR3, as DNA: TGTGCCAGCAGCTCCGAGGACAGGCCGCGAGCTGAAGCTTTCTTT. Translated, it gives CASSSEDRPRAEAFF. The variable domain in full, completed from reference TRBV3-1 and TRBJ1-1, reads DTAVSQTPKYLVTQMGNDKSIKCEQNLGHDTMYWYKQDSKKFLKIMFSYNNKELIINETVPNRFSPKSPDKAHLNLHINSLELGDSAVYFCASSSEDRPRAEAFFGQGTRLTVV.

The gene calls are TRBV7-2 and TRBJ2-7; TRBD1 agrees at 8 bases. The CDR3 contains 16 residues. The V and J ends lost 1 base and 0 bases, in that order; junction bases with no gene match: 5. Germline CDR1 SGHTA, CDR2 FQGNSA. CDR3 protein: CASSLGGTGASYEQYF. As DNA, the CDR3 is TGTGCCAGCAGCTTAGGTGGGACAGGAGCCTCCTACGAGCAGTACTTC. Using reference TRBV7-2 and TRBJ2-7 for the parts outside the CDR3, the full variable domain is GAGVSQSPSNKVTEKGKDVELRCDPISGHTALYWYRQSLGQGLEFLIYFQGNSAPDKSGLPSDRFSAERTGGSVSTLTIQRTQQEDSAVYLCASSLGGTGASYEQYFGPGTRLTVT.

The chain recombines TRBV5-1 with TRBJ2-2; D unresolved. CDR3 size: 14 residues. Germline-derived CDR1 and CDR2 are SGHRS and YFSETQ. V dropped 0 bases and J dropped 2 bases, with 5 bases sitting between them. The CDR3, as DNA: TGCGCCAGCAGCTTGGAGCCCAACACCGGGGAGCTGTTTTTT. Encoded protein: CASSLEPNTGELFF.

This clonotype has a single count. One junction end disagrees with the germline gene, perhaps due to a read error. The chain carries TRBV2 and TRBJ2-5; D call uncertain. This CDR3 comprises 11 residues. The germline gives CDR1 SNHLY, CDR2 FYNNEI. The CDR3 spells CASSLDSVPRF. The DNA of the CDR3 is TGTGCCAGCAGCCTAGACTCTGTTCCCAGATTC.

The genes are TRBV2 and TRBJ2-3; D is undetermined. Trimming removed 9 bases from V and 6 bases from J, with 7 bases in between. Germline CDR1 reads SNHLY; CDR2 reads FYNNEI. The CDR3 loop spans 10 amino acids. The CDR3 region is CARGRDTQYF. CDR3 bases: TGTGCCAGGGGCCGGGATACGCAGTATTTT.

The chain has TRBV30 and TRBJ2-7, with D perhaps TRBD1 (6 bases). CDR1 and CDR2 (germline): GTSNPN, SVGIG (reference sequence). CDR3 length: 14 amino acids. Trimming took off 2 bases at V and 1 base at J, with 12 bases between the two ends. CDR3: CAWSNDRLSYEQYF. CDR3 bases: TGTGCCTGGAGTAATGACAGGCTGTCCTACGAGCAGTACTTC.

The J gene is TRBJ2-7, the V gene TRBV3-1; D possibly matches TRBD1 or TRBD2 (6 bases each). This CDR3 is 16 amino acids long. CDR1 is LGHDT, CDR2 YNNKEL, per germline (reference sequence). V lost 2 bases, J lost 1 base, and 15 bases lay in between. The CDR3, as DNA: TGTGCCAGCAGCCAAAGTGGGGGGACACTATCCTACGAGCAGTACTTC. Its protein product is CASSQSGGTLSYEQYF.

This CDR3 is CASSTRTGAFF. CDR3 DNA sequence: TGTGCCAGCAGTACTCGGACGGGGGCTTTCTTT. The chain joins TRBV28 to TRBJ1-1; D is unclear. The CDR3 length is 11 residues. Germline V lookup: CDR1 MDHEN, CDR2 SYDVKM. The V end was cut by 5 bases, the J end by 11 bases, with 12 bases between.

V gene TRBV11-2 combines with J gene TRBJ2-5; 10 nucleotides match TRBD2. The CDR3 sequence is 17 residues long. Per germline, CDR1 SGHAT and CDR2 FQNNGV. V dropped 6 bases and J dropped 1; count of bases not matched to a gene: 11. For the CDR3, the DNA is TGTGCCAGCAGAAACAAAGGACTAGCGGCTCTCCAAGAGACCCAGTACTTC. It translates to CASRNKGLAALQETQYF.

The chain combines TRBV23-1 with TRBJ1-1, with a weak D call TRBD1 (5 bases). TRBV23-1 is identified as an open reading frame with a role that is uncertain. V shed 3 bases and J shed 8 bases, with 10 bases lying between them. There are 12 residues in the CDR3. The CDR3 protein is CASSHQGREAFF. CDR3 sequence (DNA): TGCGCCAGCAGTCATCAGGGTAGAGAAGCTTTCTTT.

The chain has TRBV20-1 and TRBJ1-3; D not certain. CDR3 size: 16 residues. Trimming cost V 1 base and J 0 bases, with 13 bases left between them. CDR1 is DFQATT, CDR2 SNEGSKA, per germline (reference sequence). The CDR3 DNA is TGCAGTGCTAGAGCCCTGGGAGTGAACTCTGGAAACACCATATATTTT. Encoded protein: CSARALGVNSGNTIYF.

The chain couples TRBV20-1 to TRBJ2-7; 8 nucleotides line up with TRBD2. The germline CDR1 and CDR2 sequences are DFQATT and SNEGSKA (reference sequence). The CDR3 totals 16 residues. Germline trimming cut 5 bases from V and 3 bases from J; bases unmatched to any gene: 15. As DNA, the CDR3 is TGCAGTGCTGAACATCAGCGGCGGGGGGAGTTCTACGAGCAGTACTTC. Translating it yields CSAEHQRRGEFYEQYF.

The rearrangement uses TRBV24-1 and TRBJ2-1, with 7 bases identical to TRBD2. V lost 3 bases to trimming and J lost 5 bases; unmatched junction nucleotides: 12. Germline CDR1 KGHDR, CDR2 SFDVKD. The CDR3 covers 17 residues. The DNA of the CDR3 is TGTGCCACCAGTGATCCCGCGACGGCTAGCGGAGACAATGAGCAGTTCTTC. Encoded protein: CATSDPATASGDNEQFF.

The rearrangement links TRBV6-2 or TRBV6-3 to TRBJ1-2, with 8 bases that match TRBD1. This CDR3 contains 14 residues. The junction had 5 bases not matched to a gene; V was cut back by 4 bases and J by 4 bases. In germline, CDR1 is MNHEY, CDR2 SVGEGT. CDR3 residues: CASSSGTGGYGYTF. CDR3 coding DNA: TGTGCCAGCAGTTCCGGGACAGGCGGCTATGGCTACACCTTC.

J is TRBJ2-3 and V is TRBV29-1; D is uncertain. Germline V gene lookup returns CDR1 SQVTM and CDR2 ANQGSEA. The CDR3 has 10 amino acids. V was clipped by 6 bases and J by 10 bases, with 11 bases between them. CDR3 loop: CSVDSHAQYF. The DNA of the CDR3 is TGCAGCGTCGACTCCCACGCGCAGTATTTT.

This chain joins TRBV30 and TRBJ1-5; D is unresolved. The CDR3 spans 12 residues. Germline V gene data show CDR1 as GTSNPN and CDR2 as SVGIG (reference sequence). V lost 0 bases and J 9 bases, leaving 9 bases between the germline ends. The CDR3 DNA reads TGTGCCTGGAGTGTAGAGGGTTCGCCCCAGCATTTT. Translating it yields CAWSVEGSPQHF.

This clonotype was seen only once. The chain carries TRBV7-2 and TRBJ1-2, with a tentative D call TRBD1 (5 bases). Trimming removed 1 base at V and 8 bases at J, with 17 bases between. CDR3 length: 15 amino acids. The germline CDR1 and CDR2 sequences are SGHTA and FQGNSA. The CDR3 region has the DNA TGTGCCAGCAGCTTAGGCGGGTCAGGGATGAGAGGCTACACCTTC. It codes for CASSLGGSGMRGYTF.

The chain recombines TRBV30 with TRBJ2-2; the D is unclear. Germline-derived CDR1 and CDR2 are GTSNPN and SVGIG (reference sequence). This CDR3 spans 17 amino acids. Trimming shortened V by 0 bases and J by 5 bases, and 19 bases separated the two germline ends. The CDR3 DNA reads as TGTGCCTGGAGTGTAAGCCCCCACTGGGTGAGGACCGGGGAGCTGTTTTTT. Its translation is CAWSVSPHWVRTGELFF.

CDR3 DNA: TGCGCCAGCAGCCAGATAGTGGGGTCTTTTGACACTGAAGCTTTCTTT. Encoded protein: CASSQIVGSFDTEAFF. The chain is built from TRBV4-1 and TRBJ1-1, with no clear D. The CDR3 has 16 residues. Trimming pared 3 bases from V and 3 bases from J, leaving 17 bases between. CDR1 MGHRA and CDR2 YSYEKL come from the germline V gene.

The chain links TRBV12-3 or TRBV12-4 to TRBJ1-6; 7 bases are a match to TRBD1. This CDR3 is built from 18 residues. V shed 9 bases, J shed 4 bases, and the junction held 18 bases outside the gene matches. The CDR3 DNA reads as TGTGCCAGTGGTGGCGGGACAGTGAGGCGACCTTATAATTCACCCCTCCACTTT. It is translated as CASGGGTVRRPYNSPLHF.

This rearrangement joins TRBV4-3 to TRBJ1-1, with a weak D call TRBD1 (5 bases). This CDR3 comprises 14 residues. The V end lost 4 bases, the J end lost 6 bases, and 15 bases lay between the germline ends. Germline-derived CDR1 and CDR2 are LGHNA and YSLEER. CDR3 amino acids: CASSLGRWGAEAFF. The CDR3 DNA sequence: TGCGCCAGCAGCCTTGGACGGTGGGGCGCTGAAGCTTTCTTT.

The chain is built from TRBV11-2 and TRBJ2-7; the D gene is possibly TRBD1 (7 bases). The germline V and J ends were trimmed by 6 bases and 3 bases, with 15 bases remaining between them. In germline, CDR1 is SGHAT, CDR2 FQNNGV. The length of the CDR3 is 14 residues. CDR3 region: CASSAGGQNYEQYF. The CDR3 DNA sequence: TGTGCCAGCAGTGCCGGGGGACAGAACTACGAGCAGTACTTC. Full variable domain (outside the CDR3, taken from reference TRBV11-2 and TRBJ2-7): EAGVAQSPRYKIIEKRQSVAFWCNPISGHATLYWYQQILGQGPKLLIQFQNNGVVDDSQLPKDRFSAERLKGVDSTLKIQPAKLEDSAVYLCASSAGGQNYEQYFGPGTRLTVT.

In its sample, this clonotype was seen a few times. The V and J genes are TRBV20-1 and TRBJ2-3, with D possibly being TRBD1 (5 bases). Germline CDR1 DFQATT, CDR2 SNEGSKA (reference sequence). The V end was cut by 4 bases, the J end by 1 base, with 9 bases between. The CDR3 has 13 residues. CDR3 region: CSAMETGTDTQYF. CDR3 coding DNA: TGCAGTGCTATGGAGACAGGCACAGATACGCAGTATTTT.

The J gene is TRBJ2-7, the V gene TRBV30; D might be TRBD1 (6 bases). Germline CDR1 reads GTSNPN; CDR2 reads SVGIG (reference sequence). This CDR3 comprises 13 residues. V was pared by 5 bases and J by 1 base, with 12 bases between. The CDR3 region is CAWGRGRSYEQYF. CDR3 bases: TGTGCCTGGGGCAGGGGCAGGTCCTACGAGCAGTACTTC.

The V call is TRBV30, the J call TRBJ1-5; D is unresolved. The length of the CDR3 is 17 residues. V was cut by 1 base and J by 0 bases, with 16 bases left in between. Looked up from germline, CDR1 is GTSNPN and CDR2 is SVGIG (reference sequence). The CDR3: CAWSEFGLSNSNQPQHF. In DNA form, the CDR3 reads TGTGCCTGGAGTGAGTTTGGACTGTCAAATAGCAATCAGCCCCAGCATTTT.

The table lists this clonotype with a count of one. This rearrangement joins TRBV15 to TRBJ2-7; 9 bases match TRBD1. Trimming took 5 bases from V and 5 from J; bases not matched to a gene: 7. Germline CDR1 reads LNHNV; CDR2 reads YYDKDF (reference sequence). The CDR3 contains 14 residues. CDR3 sequence reads: CATSWGQGENEQYF. CDR3 bases: TGTGCCACCAGCTGGGGACAGGGAGAGAACGAGCAGTACTTC.

As DNA, the CDR3 is TGCAGTGCTAGAGATCCGGACAGGGGACGGAGCAATCAGCCCCAGCATTTT. The encoded protein is CSARDPDRGRSNQPQHF. The chain is built from TRBV20-1 and TRBJ1-5, with 9 bases aligning to TRBD1. Germline V gene sequence: CDR1 DFQATT, CDR2 SNEGSKA (reference sequence). The trim removed 0 bases at V and 1 base at J, leaving 7 bases unmatched. The CDR3 has 17 residues.

The chain recombines TRBV5-8 with TRBJ2-3, with a possible D match to TRBD2 (6 bases). The CDR3 contains 15 residues. Germline values: CDR1 SGHTS, CDR2 YDEGEE. Trimming shortened V by 0 bases and J by 3 bases, and 11 bases separated the two germline ends. DNA for the CDR3: TGTGCCAGCAGCTTGGGACTAGTTGGGACAGATACGCAGTATTTT. Its translation: CASSLGLVGTDTQYF.

This chain joins TRBV20-1 and TRBJ2-3, with 10 bases lining up with TRBD2. The germline CDR1 and CDR2 sequences are DFQATT and SNEGSKA (reference sequence). CDR3 length equals 13 residues. The CDR3, as DNA: TGCAGCGAAGCGGGGGGGGGCACAGATACGCAGTATTTT. It codes for CSEAGGGTDTQYF.